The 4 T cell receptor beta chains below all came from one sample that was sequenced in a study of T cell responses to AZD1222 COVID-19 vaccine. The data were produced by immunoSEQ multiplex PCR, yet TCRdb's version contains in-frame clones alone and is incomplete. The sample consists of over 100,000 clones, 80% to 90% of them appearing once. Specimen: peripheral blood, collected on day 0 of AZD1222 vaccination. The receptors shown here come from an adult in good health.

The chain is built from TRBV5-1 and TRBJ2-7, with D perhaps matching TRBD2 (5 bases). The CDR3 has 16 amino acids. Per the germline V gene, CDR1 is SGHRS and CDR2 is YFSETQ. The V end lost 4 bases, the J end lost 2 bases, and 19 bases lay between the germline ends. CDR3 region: CASSRGWAAEAYEQYF. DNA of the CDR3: TGCGCCAGCAGCCGAGGGTGGGCGGCAGAAGCCTACGAGCAGTACTTC.

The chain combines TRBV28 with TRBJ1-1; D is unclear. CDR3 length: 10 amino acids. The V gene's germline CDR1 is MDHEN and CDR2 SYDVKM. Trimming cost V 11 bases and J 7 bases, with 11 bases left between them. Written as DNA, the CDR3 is TGTGCCTGCGGACGGAGTGAAGCTTTCTTT. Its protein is CACGRSEAFF.

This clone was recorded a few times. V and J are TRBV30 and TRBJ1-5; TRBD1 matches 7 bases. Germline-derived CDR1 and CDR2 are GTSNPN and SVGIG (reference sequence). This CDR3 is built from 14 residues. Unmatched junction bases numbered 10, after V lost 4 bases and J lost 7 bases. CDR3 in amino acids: CAWNHQGVGQPQHF. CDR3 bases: TGTGCCTGGAATCACCAGGGGGTGGGCCAGCCCCAGCATTTT.

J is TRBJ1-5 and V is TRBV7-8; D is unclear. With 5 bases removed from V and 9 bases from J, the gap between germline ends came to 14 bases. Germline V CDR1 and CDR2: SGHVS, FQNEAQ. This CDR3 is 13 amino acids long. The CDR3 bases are TGTGCCAGCAGCCAAGGTCGTTCCGGGCCCCAGCATTTT. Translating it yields CASSQGRSGPQHF. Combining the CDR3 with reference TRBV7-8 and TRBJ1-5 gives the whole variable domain GAGVSQSPRYKVAKRGQDVALRCDPISGHVSLFWYQQALGQGPEFLTYFQNEAQLDKSGLPSDRFFAERPEGSVSTLKIQRTQQEDSAVYLCASSQGRSGPQHFGDGTRLSIL.